This entry is about one T cell receptor (beta chain). As originally analysed: Cell counts per sample came from amplifying reference gene primers. Here immunoSEQ multiplex PCR was the method, and the copy in TCRdb shows in-frame clones only, minus some. From that table come the V and J calls and clone size; the DNA was used to work out D and trimming. The table records around 47,000 clones, about 86% of them present only once. This record belongs to a study of blood T cell repertoires in COVID-19. Per germline, CDR1 MGHRA and CDR2 YSYEKL. This CDR3 comprises 12 residues. The V end was cut by 6 bases, the J end by 6 bases, with 8 bases between.

This chain joins TRBV4-1 and TRBJ2-2, with D possibly matching TRBD1 (6 bases). The specimen sequenced was peripheral blood. The TCR comes from a human donor in a cohort sampled during active COVID-19. CDR3 DNA: TGCGCCAGCAGACAGGGTCCCGGGGAGCTGTTTTTT. Residues: CASRQGPGELFF.